These 28 T cell receptor beta chains were sequenced from one sample in a study of shared clonotypes between healthy human individuals. TCRdb keeps only in-frame clones here, not all; method: immunoSEQ multiplex PCR. Of a few million clones detected, approximately 93% appear once; the ten largest clones hold about 0.39%. The specimen was naive CD4+ T cells from PBMCs. Subset reported: CD45RA+ positively selected. These TCRs come from a man aged 18 to 35 in good health. Some clones in this sample may be carry-over from other donors' samples.

This chain links TRBV5-1 with TRBJ2-7; 7 bases align to TRBD2. The trim removed 4 bases at V and 2 bases at J, leaving 9 bases unmatched. Germline values: CDR1 SGHRS, CDR2 YFSETQ. The CDR3 is 15 residues long. The CDR3 here is CASSPPAGEAYEQYF. CDR3 nucleotides: TGCGCCAGCAGCCCTCCGGCGGGGGAAGCCTACGAGCAGTACTTC.

The chain has TRBV4-3 and TRBJ1-6; no reliable D call. The CDR3 is 16 residues long. CDR1 and CDR2 (germline): LGHNA, YSLEER. Trimming cost V 3 bases and J 7 bases, with 16 bases left between them. CDR3 region: CASSQRRAADNSPLHF. In DNA, the CDR3 is TGCGCCAGCAGCCAGCGCCGGGCGGCAGACAATTCACCCCTCCACTTT.

This chain links TRBV10-3 with TRBJ2-1; 8 positions agree with TRBD2. In germline, CDR1 is ENHRY, CDR2 SYGVKD. The CDR3 length is 12 residues. Trimming removed 7 bases from V and 7 bases from J; junction bases left unmatched: 3. DNA for the CDR3: TGTGCCATCAAGCCGGGAGGGAATGAGCAGTTCTTC. Encoded protein: CAIKPGGNEQFF.

CDR3 amino acids: CAWSRQTLGNTIYF. The CDR3 DNA is TGTGCCTGGAGTCGTCAGACCCTTGGAAACACCATATATTTT. The rearrangement uses TRBV30 and TRBJ1-3, with no clear D. This CDR3 contains 14 residues. The germline CDR1 and CDR2 sequences are GTSNPN and SVGIG (reference sequence). V was pared by 2 bases and J by 3 bases, with 11 bases between.

The chain has TRBV29-1 and TRBJ2-7, with 10 bases that match TRBD1. Looked up from germline, CDR1 is SQVTM and CDR2 is ANQGSEA. This CDR3 is 12 amino acids long. The J segment lost 5 bases and the V segment lost 8 bases, leaving 6 bases of the junction unmatched. CDR3 in amino acids: CSTGTGVDEQYF. The CDR3 coding sequence is TGCAGCACCGGGACAGGGGTAGACGAGCAGTACTTC.

This clone was recorded only once. Written as DNA, the CDR3 is TGCGCCAGCAGCTTGTCCTGGGGCGCAAACAATGAGCAGTTCTTC. Its translation: CASSLSWGANNEQFF. The gene calls are TRBV5-1 and TRBJ2-1; TRBD1 might be the D (5 bases). Germline-derived CDR1 and CDR2 are SGHRS and YFSETQ. V was trimmed by 1 base and J by 5 bases, leaving 13 bases between them. The CDR3 sequence is 15 residues long.

This clone was found once. The chain joins TRBV28 to TRBJ1-1, with a weak D call TRBD1 (6 bases). The V gene's germline CDR1 is MDHEN and CDR2 SYDVKM. The length of the CDR3 is 12 residues. The V and J ends lost 3 bases and 10 bases respectively, with 12 bases between them. The CDR3 coding sequence is TGTGCCAGCAGTTTGTGGGAGGGGGTAGCTTTCTTT. Its translation: CASSLWEGVAFF.

The gene calls are TRBV7-9 and TRBJ1-2; no definite D call. The germline V gene encodes CDR1 SEHNR and CDR2 FQNEAQ (reference sequence). Trimming cost V 4 bases and J 8 bases, with 11 bases left between them. This CDR3 spans 12 amino acids. This CDR3 reads CASSSPEQGYTF. The CDR3 nucleotides are TGTGCCAGCAGCTCCCCCGAACAGGGCTACACCTTC.

This clone was counted only a few times. This chain links TRBV5-5 with TRBJ1-1; D remains ambiguous. Trimming removed 4 bases at V and 1 base at J, with 5 bases between. Germline V gene data show CDR1 as SGHKS and CDR2 as YYEKEE (reference sequence). This CDR3 contains 12 residues. The CDR3 DNA follows: TGTGCCAGCAGCCGCGGGAACACTGAAGCTTTCTTT. It yields the protein CASSRGNTEAFF.

The chain uses TRBV7-6 and TRBJ1-1, with D maybe TRBD1 (6 bases). Germline V CDR1 and CDR2: SGHVS, FNYEAQ. The CDR3 extends over 15 amino acids. Trimming removed 1 base at V and 3 bases at J, with 12 bases between. The CDR3 DNA is TGTGCCAGCAGCTTAGGCTTGGGGGCGGACACTGAAGCTTTCTTT. Translated: CASSLGLGADTEAFF.

The rearrangement joins TRBV19 to TRBJ1-3; D perhaps matches TRBD1 (5 bases). From germline, CDR1 is LNHDA and CDR2 SQIVND (reference sequence). The CDR3 consists of 17 residues. Trimming removed 6 bases at V and 0 bases at J, with 18 bases between. CDR3 sequence reads: CASSQPGAATSGNTIYF. DNA for the CDR3: TGTGCCAGTAGCCAGCCTGGGGCTGCCACCTCTGGAAACACCATATATTTT.

This clone was counted once. This chain links TRBV28 with TRBJ2-1; D not certain. This CDR3 spans 15 amino acids. The V gene lost 5 bases and the J gene lost 6 bases, with 17 bases spanning the gap. Germline lookup yields CDR1 MDHEN and CDR2 SYDVKM. CDR3 residues: CASSTPLAWANEQFF. CDR3 DNA: TGTGCCAGCAGTACACCACTTGCTTGGGCCAATGAGCAGTTCTTC.

On this clone itself: Other DNA sequences in the same sample also yield this CDR3. The CDR3 DNA sequence: TGTGCCAGCAGCTCGACAGGAAGCACAGATACGCAGTATTTT. Residues: CASSSTGSTDTQYF. V usage is TRBV7-9 and J usage is TRBJ2-3; D perhaps matches TRBD1 (6 bases). The CDR3 length is 14 residues. V was cut by 4 bases and J by 0 bases, with 8 bases left in between. The V gene's germline CDR1 is SEHNR and CDR2 FQNEAQ (reference sequence).

The J gene is TRBJ1-2, the V gene TRBV29-1, with D possibly matching TRBD1 (5 bases). The germline CDR1 and CDR2 sequences are SQVTM and ANQGSEA. V lost 7 bases, J lost 0 bases, and 15 bases lay in between. CDR3 size: 14 residues. CDR3 bases: TGCAGCGCCCGCAGCCGGGGCACTAACTATGGCTACACCTTC. This translates into CSARSRGTNYGYTF.

This chain joins TRBV21-1 and TRBJ1-1. TRBV21-1 is marked as a pseudogene. The CDR3 length is 17 residues. As DNA, the CDR3 is TGTGCCAGCAGCTCCCGCTTAGTGAAGGGCTGTAACACTGAAGCTTTCTTT. This codes for CASSSRLVKGCNTEAFF.

The chain combines TRBV11-2 with TRBJ2-3; tentatively, D is TRBD1 (5 bases). The V gene lost 1 base and the J gene lost 1 base, with 15 bases spanning the gap. CDR1 SGHAT and CDR2 FQNNGV come from the germline V gene. This CDR3 has 17 amino acids. Written as DNA, the CDR3 is TGTGCCAGCAGCTTAGCAGGTGCAGGGAAAGGCACAGATACGCAGTATTTT. This sequence encodes CASSLAGAGKGTDTQYF.

This chain connects TRBV9 to TRBJ2-3, with D possibly TRBD2 on 7 matching bases. This CDR3 spans 15 amino acids. V dropped 4 bases and J dropped 4 bases, with 16 bases sitting between them. CDR1 and CDR2 (germline): SGDLS, YYNGEE. In nucleotides, the CDR3 is TGTGCCAGCAGCCGTGCCTCGGGGGGCGCAGATACGCAGTATTTT. Translating gives CASSRASGGADTQYF.

V usage is TRBV5-1 and J usage is TRBJ2-1, with 10 positions matching TRBD2. J lost 9 bases, V lost 7 bases, and 10 bases had no gene match. The CDR3 is made up of 14 amino acids. Per germline, CDR1 SGHRS and CDR2 YFSETQ. The CDR3 here is CASGSGRAELEQFF. The CDR3 DNA sequence: TGCGCCAGCGGAAGCGGGAGGGCCGAGCTTGAGCAGTTCTTC.

The rearrangement links TRBV7-9 to TRBJ2-5, with 7 positions matching TRBD2. The CDR3 spans 14 residues. V shed 7 bases, J shed 5 bases, and the junction held 10 bases outside the gene matches. CDR1 and CDR2 from the germline V gene are SEHNR and FQNEAQ (reference sequence). The chain's CDR3 is CASMDPGRGETQYF. The CDR3 nucleotides read TGTGCCAGCATGGACCCAGGGAGGGGTGAGACCCAGTACTTC.

The CDR3 bases are TGTGCCAGCAGCTTGGGCCAGGGAGGAAACTATGGCTACACCTTC. Protein: CASSLGQGGNYGYTF. V and J are TRBV7-9 and TRBJ1-2, with D perhaps TRBD1 (5 bases). There are 15 residues in the CDR3. V was shortened by 3 bases and J by 2 bases, with 13 bases between the two germline ends. Germline lookup yields CDR1 SEHNR and CDR2 FQNEAQ (reference sequence).

The rearrangement uses TRBV27 and TRBJ1-2; D is ambiguous. The CDR3 spans 14 residues. Germline lookup yields CDR1 MNHEY and CDR2 SMNVEV (reference sequence). Trimming stripped 5 bases from V and 4 bases from J, with 14 bases between. The CDR3 DNA sequence: TGTGCCAGCAGTCCGCAGGTTGTGGGCTATGGCTACACCTTC. Amino acids: CASSPQVVGYGYTF.

The rearrangement joins TRBV7-6 to TRBJ2-3; the D is unclear. Germline-derived CDR1 and CDR2 are SGHVS and FNYEAQ. Trimming cost V 4 bases and J 3 bases, with 5 bases left between them. The CDR3 runs to 12 residues. This CDR3 reads CASSSFTDTQYF. In nucleotides, the CDR3 is TGTGCCAGCAGCTCGTTTACAGATACGCAGTATTTT.

This chain joins TRBV29-1 and TRBJ2-1, with no clear D. V was shortened by 4 bases and J by 0 bases, with 7 bases between the two germline ends. The CDR3 covers 13 residues. Looked up from germline, CDR1 is SQVTM and CDR2 is ANQGSEA. The CDR3 spells CSVAQSSYNEQFF. As DNA, the CDR3 is TGCAGCGTTGCACAGAGCTCCTACAATGAGCAGTTCTTC.

The chain employs TRBV15 and TRBJ2-7; possibly TRBD1 or TRBD2 for D (7 bases each). The V and J ends lost 1 base and 3 bases respectively, with 13 bases between them. The length of the CDR3 is 15 residues. Germline V CDR1 and CDR2: LNHNV, YYDKDF (reference sequence). CDR3 DNA sequence: TGTGCCACCAGCAGAGGGGGGGGACAGATCTACGAGCAGTACTTC. The encoded protein is CATSRGGGQIYEQYF. Variable domain in full (rest from reference TRBV15 and TRBJ2-7): DAMVIQNPRYQVTQFGKPVTLSCSQTLNHNVMYWYQQKSSQAPKLLFHYYDKDFNNEADTPDNFQSRRPNTSFCFLDIRSPGLGDTAMYLCATSRGGGQIYEQYFGPGTRLTVT.

This chain connects TRBV11-2 to TRBJ2-7, with 9 bases aligning to TRBD2. CDR1 SGHAT and CDR2 FQNNGV come from the germline V gene. The junction had 12 bases not matched to a gene; V was cut back by 2 bases and J by 4 bases. The CDR3 consists of 17 residues. The CDR3 DNA follows: TGTGCCAGCAGCTTACGCGGGAGGGCAGGTGTCCTTTACGAGCAGTACTTC. Translation gives CASSLRGRAGVLYEQYF.

The gene calls are TRBV29-1 and TRBJ1-3, with D perhaps TRBD1 (6 bases). V was cut by 4 bases and J by 8 bases, with 12 bases left in between. This CDR3 comprises 12 residues. Germline CDR1 SQVTM, CDR2 ANQGSEA. CDR3 bases: TGCAGCGTTGTTGGGGGCGGCGACACCATATATTTT. Translating gives CSVVGGGDTIYF.

The rearrangement uses TRBV11-3 and TRBJ2-5; D gene unclear. The V and J ends lost 5 bases and 0 bases respectively, with 10 bases between them. This CDR3 is 14 amino acids long. Germline-derived CDR1 and CDR2 are SGHNT and YENEEA. CDR3 in amino acids: CASSLNMYQETQYF. DNA for the CDR3: TGTGCCAGCAGCCTAAACATGTACCAAGAGACCCAGTACTTC.

For this clone: This same CDR3 is encoded by further DNA sequences in the sample. The chain combines TRBV28 with TRBJ2-3; TRBD2 agrees at 8 bases. CDR3 length equals 15 residues. The V and J ends lost 4 bases and 3 bases, in that order; junction bases with no gene match: 6. Per the germline V gene, CDR1 is MDHEN and CDR2 is SYDVKM. This CDR3 is CASSSSGTRTDTQYF. CDR3 sequence (DNA): TGTGCCAGCAGTTCTTCCGGGACTAGGACAGATACGCAGTATTTT.